The next 15 T cell receptor beta chains were all read from a single sample in a study of blood T cell repertoires in COVID-19. Clones were read by immunoSEQ multiplex PCR, and TCRdb kept only the in-frame ones, dropping some. The sample consists of approximately 250,000 clones, roughly 88% of them appearing once. Sequencing input: peripheral blood. Receptors originate from a woman in her thirties or forties who had recovered from COVID-19.

The chain carries TRBV13 and TRBJ1-4; no definite D call. CDR1 and CDR2 (germline): PRHDT, FYEKMQ (reference sequence). V lost 4 bases, J lost 0 bases, and 9 bases lay in between. The CDR3 is 15 amino acids. The chain's CDR3 is CASSYGGATNEKLFF. The CDR3 coding sequence is TGTGCCAGCAGCTACGGAGGTGCAACTAATGAAAAACTGTTTTTT.

The gene calls are TRBV2 and TRBJ2-1, with TRBD2 identical over 8 bases. The CDR3 sequence is 14 residues long. Trimming took 6 bases from V and 9 from J; bases not matched to a gene: 10. In germline, CDR1 is SNHLY, CDR2 FYNNEI. DNA of the CDR3: TGTGCCAGCAGAACGGGACTAGGATTTAGTGAGCAGTTCTTC. Its protein is CASRTGLGFSEQFF.

In this sample, this clone turned up once. The gene calls are TRBV7-2 and TRBJ2-5, with D perhaps matching TRBD2 (5 bases). V lost 1 base, J lost 7 bases, and 13 bases lay in between. CDR3 length: 14 amino acids. The germline CDR1 and CDR2 sequences are SGHTA and FQGNSA. Written as DNA, the CDR3 is TGTGCCAGCAGCTTAGATTCGGGGTCCGGGACCCAGTACTTC. This gives the protein CASSLDSGSGTQYF.

The CDR3 here is CASSQVGGGELFF. The CDR3 nucleotides are TGTGCCAGCAGCCAAGTGGGGGGCGGGGAGCTGTTTTTT. This chain uses TRBV3-1 (or the pseudogene TRBV3-2) with TRBJ2-2; D might be TRBD2 (6 bases). V dropped 1 base and J dropped 7 bases, with 7 bases sitting between them. The CDR3 consists of 13 residues. Germline CDR1 LGHDT, CDR2 YNNKEL (reference sequence).

The gene calls are TRBV2 and TRBJ2-1; possibly TRBD1 for D (6 bases). V lost 6 bases and J 8 bases, leaving 20 bases between the germline ends. This CDR3 region has 15 residues. Germline V gene lookup returns CDR1 SNHLY and CDR2 FYNNEI. The CDR3 nucleotides read TGTGCCAGCAGACCCAGGGGTTCCAGGTTCGATGAGCAGTTCTTC. It encodes CASRPRGSRFDEQFF.

This clone showed up just a few times. The CDR3 nucleotides read TGCGCCAGCAGCCTGGGACAGGGAAATTCACCCCTCCACTTT. Protein sequence: CASSLGQGNSPLHF. The chain combines TRBV4-3 with TRBJ1-6; 9 nucleotides align to TRBD1. CDR1 is LGHNA and CDR2 is YSLEER in the germline V gene. The V and J ends lost 4 bases and 7 bases, in that order; junction bases with no gene match: 2. The CDR3 has 14 amino acids.

The chain couples TRBV11-3 to TRBJ1-6; tentatively, D is TRBD1 (6 bases). Looked up from germline, CDR1 is SGHNT and CDR2 is YENEEA. The CDR3 extends over 14 amino acids. Deletions cut 2 bases from V and 10 bases from J, with 12 bases between. CDR3 region: CASSLQGPGSPLHF. The DNA of the CDR3 is TGTGCCAGCAGCTTACAGGGGCCAGGATCACCCCTCCACTTT.

The V call is TRBV12-5, the J call TRBJ2-3; 8 nucleotides agree with TRBD1. The CDR3 is made up of 15 amino acids. Germline values: CDR1 LGHNT, CDR2 FRNRAP. Trimming cost V 5 bases and J 2 bases; bases outside gene matches: 6. CDR3 residues: CASGLQGDPTDTQYF. In DNA form, the CDR3 reads TGTGCTAGTGGTCTACAGGGGGACCCCACAGATACGCAGTATTTT.

A single count supports this clone. The J gene is TRBJ1-5, the V gene TRBV28, with a weak D call TRBD1 (6 bases). Germline V lookup: CDR1 MDHEN, CDR2 SYDVKM. V was cut by 3 bases and J by 5 bases, with 14 bases left in between. This CDR3 comprises 15 residues. The CDR3 coding sequence is TGTGCCAGCAGTTTGGGTTGGGCAGGGGATCAGCCCCAGCATTTT. It codes for CASSLGWAGDQPQHF.

This chain links TRBV10-3 with TRBJ1-6, with D possibly TRBD1 on 6 matching bases. Germline values: CDR1 ENHRY, CDR2 SYGVKD. The CDR3 has 14 residues. V lost 11 bases and J 0 bases, leaving 11 bases between the germline ends. CDR3 residues: CASRGGSYNSPLHF. The CDR3 DNA follows: TGTGCCTCGAGGGGGGGCTCCTATAATTCACCCCTCCACTTT.

This chain joins TRBV18 and TRBJ2-1; TRBD2 matches 7 bases. Looked up from germline, CDR1 is KGHSH and CDR2 is LQKENI. The CDR3 consists of 15 residues. V lost 0 bases and J lost 8; bases outside the gene matches: 7. The CDR3 sequence is CASSPPIRGGDEQFF. The CDR3 DNA reads as TGTGCCAGCTCACCACCGATTCGCGGGGGTGATGAGCAGTTCTTC.

This chain uses TRBV19 with TRBJ1-5; the match to TRBD1 covers 9 bases. CDR3 length equals 13 residues. Germline loops: CDR1 LNHDA, CDR2 SQIVND (reference sequence). V shed 5 bases and J 7 bases; nucleotides not matched to a gene: 3. The CDR3 coding sequence is TGTGCCAGTAGTCAGGACAGGGGACAGCCCCAGCATTTT. Its protein product is CASSQDRGQPQHF.

The chain recombines TRBV7-8 with TRBJ1-2; tentatively, D is TRBD1 (5 bases). Trimming cost V 5 bases and J 4 bases, with 14 bases left between them. CDR3 length: 14 amino acids. Germline-derived CDR1 and CDR2 are SGHVS and FQNEAQ. CDR3 nucleotide sequence: TGTGCCAGCAGCCGAGGCGACAGAGCCTATGGCTACACCTTC. Its translation is CASSRGDRAYGYTF.

The chain joins TRBV5-1 to TRBJ1-1; tentatively, D is TRBD1 (6 bases). V was shortened by 1 base and J by 1 base, with 23 bases between the two germline ends. The CDR3 length is 19 residues. The germline gives CDR1 SGHRS, CDR2 YFSETQ. CDR3 sequence: CASSLRGPERSGENTEAFF. DNA of the CDR3: TGCGCCAGCAGCTTGCGGGGGCCTGAACGAAGCGGGGAGAACACTGAAGCTTTCTTT.

In the case of this clone: This sample also contains other DNA sequences that code for the same CDR3. The rearrangement links TRBV9 to TRBJ1-2; D unresolved. Germline V gene lookup returns CDR1 SGDLS and CDR2 YYNGEE. V was trimmed by 0 bases and J by 2 bases, leaving 5 bases between them. The CDR3 has 13 residues. This CDR3 reads CASSVGRNYGYTF. Here the CDR3 DNA reads TGTGCCAGCAGCGTAGGGCGGAACTATGGCTACACCTTC.